This TCR beta chain comes out of a study of T cells in Graves' hyperthyroidism and ophthalmopathy. Researchers amplified the TCR beta CDR3 regions from RNA transcripts. HTBI primers were the set used in a first-round RT-PCR of the TCR CDR3. TCRdb fed the multiplex PCR reads into MiXCR, producing one record per CDR3 protein. The data show more than 300,000 distinct CDR3 sequences, about 15% seen once. PBMCs were obtained from over 8.5 ml fresh peripheral blood. Germline V gene data show CDR1 as SGHRS and CDR2 as YFSETQ. Trimming left V 0 bases short and J 10 bases short, with 16 bases between. This CDR3 is 14 amino acids long. Many counts were recorded for this clonotype.

The sample taken for sequencing was blood. This TCR derives from an older woman with Graves' hyperthyroidism. The genes are TRBV5-1 and TRBJ1-2, with D tentatively TRBD1 (6 bases). For the CDR3, the DNA is TGCGCCAGCAGCTTGGCTGGGGGGGCAAACATCTACACCTTC. This sequence encodes CASSLAGGANIYTF.